Included here is one T cell receptor (beta chain) sequence, with context. TCRdb re-called the 5' RACE reads and gives one entry per CDR3 protein, without DNA. This repertoire includes approximately 330,000 distinct CDR3 sequences. The CDR3 is 17 amino acids. The germline V gene encodes CDR1 MGHRA and CDR2 YSYEKL. This sample was taken from a study of monozygotic twins with inflammatory bowel disease. The sequence came from a human donor with ulcerative colitis or Crohn's disease, or a healthy co-twin of an affected twin (not recorded which). The sequenced material came from blood. The chain links TRBV4-1 to TRBJ2-1; TCRdb reports TRBD2, a call that lacks DNA to check it against. The CDR3 sequence: CASSQYLAGGTNNEQFF.